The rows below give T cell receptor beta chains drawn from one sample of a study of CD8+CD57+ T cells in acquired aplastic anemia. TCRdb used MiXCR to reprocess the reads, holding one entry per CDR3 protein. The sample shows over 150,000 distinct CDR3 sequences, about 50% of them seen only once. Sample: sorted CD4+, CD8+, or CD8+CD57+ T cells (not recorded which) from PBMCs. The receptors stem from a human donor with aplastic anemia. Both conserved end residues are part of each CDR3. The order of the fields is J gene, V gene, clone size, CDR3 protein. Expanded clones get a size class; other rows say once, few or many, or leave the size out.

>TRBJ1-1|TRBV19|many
CASVRRNTEAFF
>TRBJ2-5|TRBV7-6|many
CASSLRLEETQYF
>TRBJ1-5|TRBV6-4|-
CASSDEGLDQPQHF
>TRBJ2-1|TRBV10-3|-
CAISGVREQFF
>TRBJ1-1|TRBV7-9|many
CASSRPVTGNTEAFF
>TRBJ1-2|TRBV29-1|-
CSVVEGQGLYGYTF
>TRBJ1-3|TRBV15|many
CATSGEGSSGNTIYF
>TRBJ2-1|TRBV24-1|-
CATSGGPYNEQFF
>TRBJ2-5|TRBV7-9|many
CASSLGGPGEGETQYF
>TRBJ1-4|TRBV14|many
CASSLSTGEKLFF
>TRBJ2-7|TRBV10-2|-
CASSPGLAGAHEQYF
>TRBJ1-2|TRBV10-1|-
CAIPKCRDRRQNHGYTF
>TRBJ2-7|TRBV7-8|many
CASSLIGDEQYF
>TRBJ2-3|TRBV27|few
CASSGGYSTDTQYF
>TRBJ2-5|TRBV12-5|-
CASGFFIGGGVTGLQETQYF
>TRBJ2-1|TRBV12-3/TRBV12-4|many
CASKGYNEQFF
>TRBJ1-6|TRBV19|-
CASRGPFRSPLHF
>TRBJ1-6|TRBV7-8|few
CASSPLGGQLRSSPLHF
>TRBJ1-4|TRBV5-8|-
CASSLGGATNEKLFF
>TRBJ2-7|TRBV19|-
CASSIGTVRPYEQYF
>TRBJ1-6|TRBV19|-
CASIGTQDSPLHF
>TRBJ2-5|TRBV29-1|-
CSVEGQAVSETQYF
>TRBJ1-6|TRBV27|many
CASTYGNSPLHF